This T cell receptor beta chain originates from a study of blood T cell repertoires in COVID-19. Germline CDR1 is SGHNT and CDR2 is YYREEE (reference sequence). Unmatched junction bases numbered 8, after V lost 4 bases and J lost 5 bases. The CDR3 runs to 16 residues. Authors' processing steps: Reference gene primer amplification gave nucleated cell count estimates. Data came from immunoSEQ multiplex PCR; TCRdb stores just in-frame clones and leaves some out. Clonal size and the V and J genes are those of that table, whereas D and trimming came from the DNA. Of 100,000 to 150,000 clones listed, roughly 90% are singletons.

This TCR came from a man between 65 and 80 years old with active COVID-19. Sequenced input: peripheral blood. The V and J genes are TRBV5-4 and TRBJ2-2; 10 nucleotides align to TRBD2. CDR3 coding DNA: TGTGCCAGCAGCCTCCTAGCGGGAGTGGGTACCGGGGAGCTGTTTTTT. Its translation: CASSLLAGVGTGELFF. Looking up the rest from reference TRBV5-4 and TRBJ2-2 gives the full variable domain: ETGVTQSPTHLIKTRGQQVTLRCSSQSGHNTVSWYQQALGQGPQFIFQYYREEENGRGNFPPRFSGLQFPNYSSELNVNALELDDSALYLCASSLLAGVGTGELFFGEGSRLTVL.